The present entry profiles one T cell receptor beta chain with its context. This record belongs to a study of control samples from healthy donors and cancer patients. Trimming pared 4 bases from V and 1 base from J, leaving 9 bases between. This CDR3 spans 14 amino acids. In germline, CDR1 is SGHTS, CDR2 YDEGEE. The table came from immunoSEQ multiplex PCR; TCRdb's copy has only in-frame clones and leaves some out. The sample contains some 70,000 clones, about 83% of which appear only once. The receptor was derived from a man aged 60-69 years in good health. The chain uses TRBV5-8 and TRBJ2-1, with D unresolved. Sequencing used blood. CDR3 bases: TGTGCCAGCAGCCTGCGTTATTCCTACAATGAGCAGTTCTTC. It specifies CASSLRYSYNEQFF.